Listed here is a single T cell receptor (beta chain). This specimen comes from a study of shared T cell receptors in the human thymus. The protocol was immunoSEQ multiplex PCR, while the TCRdb copy is restricted to in-frame clones and leaves out a portion. The sample lists hundreds of thousands of clones; about 87% were seen once. The CDR3 is made up of 16 amino acids. The V gene's germline CDR1 is MGHDK and CDR2 SYGVNS. V dropped 5 bases and J dropped 2 bases, with 17 bases sitting between them. These same data were also listed under a study on human thymus T cells. This second report adds: V and J gene usage appeared biased in thymic and blood repertoires.

This sequence originates from a boy under two years old with a congenital heart defect. The chain employs TRBV25-1 and TRBJ2-3; no clear D. Material: thymocytes. In DNA form, the CDR3 reads TGTGCCAGCAGTCCAACTCCAAAGCGATACACAGATACGCAGTATTTT. Amino acid sequence: CASSPTPKRYTDTQYF.